One and the same sample provided the 13 T cell receptor beta chains below, sequenced in a study of regulatory T cells in long-lasting Graves disease. According to the study, TCR beta libraries were built with iRepertoire HTBI primers and CDR3-region Arm-PCR. In TCRdb, the multiplex PCR reads were re-called with MiXCR into one record per CDR3 protein. The sample gives around 460,000 distinct CDR3 sequences, approximately 23% of which show up once; less than 15% is in the top ten. Time point meaning: persistent/refractory GD, antithyroid drugs over 5 years with positive TRAb. From RNA extracted from PBMCs, the TCR library was made. The material sequenced was peripheral blood mononuclear cells (PBMCs), taken when the disease was refractory, from a patient treated with antithyroid drugs. These receptors were taken from a female donor with Graves disease.

This clonotype was counted ten times or more. CDR3 nucleotide sequence: TGTGCCTGGACGGGGGGCTCTAATGAAAAACTGTTTTTT. This codes for CAWTGGSNEKLFF. J is TRBJ1-4 and V is TRBV30, with a possible D match to TRBD1 (6 bases). Trimming took off 4 bases at V and 3 bases at J, with 9 bases between the two ends. Per germline, CDR1 GTSNPN and CDR2 SVGIG (reference sequence). The CDR3 runs 13 residues.

The chain links TRBV27 to TRBJ2-7; D perhaps matches TRBD1 (5 bases). Germline CDR1 is MNHEY and CDR2 is SMNVEV (reference sequence). V was clipped by 6 bases and J by 5 bases, with 14 bases between them. The CDR3 has 13 amino acids. CDR3 sequence: CASSIDSINEQYF. As DNA, the CDR3 is TGTGCCAGCAGCATAGACAGTATCAACGAGCAGTACTTC.

This clonotype was seen at least ten times. V usage is TRBV27 and J usage is TRBJ1-2; TRBD1 aligns across 7 bases. The germline V gene has CDR1 MNHEY and CDR2 SMNVEV (reference sequence). J lost 7 bases, V lost 6 bases, and 11 bases had no gene match. The CDR3 has 14 residues. CDR3 loop: CASSRSGQPFGYTF. Written as DNA, the CDR3 is TGTGCCAGCAGCCGATCGGGACAGCCCTTTGGCTACACCTTC.

The table lists this clonotype with a few counts. This chain joins TRBV7-6 and TRBJ2-5; maybe TRBD2 (5 bases). CDR1 is SGHVS and CDR2 is FNYEAQ in the germline V gene. This CDR3 is built from 16 residues. V shed 3 bases and J shed 4 bases, with 18 bases lying between them. This chain's CDR3 is CASSLGAWDGLETQYF. The DNA for the CDR3 is TGTGCCAGCAGCTTGGGAGCTTGGGATGGTCTAGAGACCCAGTACTTC. The entire variable domain, with the rest obtained from reference TRBV7-6 and TRBJ2-5, is as follows: GAGVSQSPRYKVTKRGQDVALRCDPISGHVSLYWYRQALGQGPEFLTYFNYEAQQDKSGLPNDRFSAERPEGSISTLTIQRTEQRDSAMYRCASSLGAWDGLETQYFGPGTRLLVL.

The rearrangement links TRBV6-5 to TRBJ1-4; TRBD1 is a possible D gene (6 bases). The ends were cut back, 2 bases at V and 15 bases at J, with 16 bases in the middle. The V gene's germline CDR1 is MNHEY and CDR2 SVGAGI. This CDR3 is 13 amino acids long. CDR3 nucleotide sequence: TGTGCCAGCAGTTACGGGGCCGGGGGCTTTATGTTTTTT. Residues: CASSYGAGGFMFF.

The rearrangement uses TRBV9 and TRBJ1-6, with D perhaps matching TRBD1 (6 bases). This CDR3 comprises 15 residues. V dropped 0 bases and J dropped 10 bases, with 14 bases sitting between them. The V gene's germline CDR1 is SGDLS and CDR2 YYNGEE. CDR3 sequence (DNA): TGTGCCAGCAGCGTAGAGCCAGGGGTTAACTCACCCCTCCACTTT. Its translation is CASSVEPGVNSPLHF.

The chain has TRBV4-3 and TRBJ1-1; 7 nucleotides agree with TRBD1. V shed 0 bases and J 3 bases; nucleotides not matched to a gene: 13. CDR3 length equals 18 residues. From germline, CDR1 is LGHNA and CDR2 YSLEER. CDR3 residues: CASSQDRNRGQWDTEAFF. The CDR3 DNA is TGCGCCAGCAGCCAAGATCGGAACAGGGGTCAATGGGACACTGAAGCTTTCTTT.

In its sample, this clonotype was seen many times. This chain uses TRBV10-3 with TRBJ1-1; 7 bases map to TRBD1. Germline loops: CDR1 ENHRY, CDR2 SYGVKD. The CDR3 has 11 amino acids. Germline trimming cut 3 bases from V and 9 bases from J; bases unmatched to any gene: 1. The CDR3 nucleotides read TGTGCCATCAGTGAACAGGGGAAAGCTTTCTTT. It translates to CAISEQGKAFF.

The chain recombines TRBV5-1 with TRBJ1-4; TRBD1 matches 9 bases. The CDR3 contains 14 residues. With 7 bases clipped from V and 6 bases from J, the junction kept 7 bases outside the gene matches. Germline lookup yields CDR1 SGHRS and CDR2 YFSETQ. The CDR3 is CASPLGDRDEKLFF. In nucleotides, the CDR3 is TGCGCCAGCCCTCTCGGGGACAGGGATGAAAAACTGTTTTTT.

J is TRBJ2-4 and V is TRBV4-1; D uncertain. The CDR3 runs 16 residues. Germline lookup yields CDR1 MGHRA and CDR2 YSYEKL. Trimming stripped 4 bases from V and 0 bases from J, with 13 bases between. This CDR3 reads CASSPGRARAKNIQYF. The CDR3 nucleotides are TGCGCCAGCAGCCCCGGTAGGGCCCGAGCCAAAAACATTCAGTACTTC.

The gene calls are TRBV18 and TRBJ1-1; 10 nucleotides line up with TRBD1. The CDR3 loop spans 12 amino acids. Germline-derived CDR1 and CDR2 are KGHSH and LQKENI. Trimming took 3 bases from V and 12 from J; bases not matched to a gene: 4. CDR3 sequence: CASSPPDRGTFF. The CDR3, as DNA: TGTGCCAGCTCACCCCCGGACAGGGGGACTTTCTTT.

This clonotype has a count of ten or more. The chain couples TRBV7-2 to TRBJ2-2; TRBD2 matches 9 bases. CDR3 size: 16 residues. CDR1 and CDR2 (germline): SGHTA, FQGNSA. V shed 5 bases, J shed 5 bases, and the junction held 9 bases outside the gene matches. CDR3 in amino acids: CASSPLAGLRTGELFF. CDR3 coding DNA: TGTGCCAGCAGCCCCCTAGCGGGACTAAGGACCGGGGAGCTGTTTTTT. Complete variable domain (other parts from reference TRBV7-2 and TRBJ2-2): GAGVSQSPSNKVTEKGKDVELRCDPISGHTALYWYRQSLGQGLEFLIYFQGNSAPDKSGLPSDRFSAERTGGSVSTLTIQRTQQEDSAVYLCASSPLAGLRTGELFFGEGSRLTVL.

There are many counts of this clonotype. The genes are TRBV7-9 and TRBJ2-5; D tentatively reads TRBD1 or TRBD2 (5 bases each). CDR1 is SEHNR and CDR2 is FQNEAQ in the germline V gene (reference sequence). This CDR3 has 13 residues. Trimming shortened V by 4 bases and J by 4 bases, and 10 bases separated the two germline ends. The CDR3 protein is CASSSGTAETQYF. CDR3 DNA: TGTGCCAGCAGCTCGGGGACCGCAGAGACCCAGTACTTC.